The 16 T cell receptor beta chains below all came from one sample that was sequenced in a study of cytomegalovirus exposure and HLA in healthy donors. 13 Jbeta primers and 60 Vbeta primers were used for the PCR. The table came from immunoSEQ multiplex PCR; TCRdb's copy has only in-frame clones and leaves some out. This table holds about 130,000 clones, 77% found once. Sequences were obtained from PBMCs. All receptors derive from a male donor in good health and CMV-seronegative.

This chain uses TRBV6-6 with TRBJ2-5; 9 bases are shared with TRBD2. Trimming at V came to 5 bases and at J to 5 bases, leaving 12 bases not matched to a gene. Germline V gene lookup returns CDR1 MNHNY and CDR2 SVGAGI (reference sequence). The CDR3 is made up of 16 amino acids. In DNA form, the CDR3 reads TGTGCCAGCAGTCCAAATGGCCTAGCGGGGTCCGAGACCCAGTACTTC. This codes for CASSPNGLAGSETQYF.

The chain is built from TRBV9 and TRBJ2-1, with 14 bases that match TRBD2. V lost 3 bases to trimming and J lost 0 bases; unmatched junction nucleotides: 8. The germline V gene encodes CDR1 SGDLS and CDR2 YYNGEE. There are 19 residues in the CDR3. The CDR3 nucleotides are TGTGCCAGCAGCGCGTCCGGGACTAGCGGGGGCAGCTCCTACAATGAGCAGTTCTTC. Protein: CASSASGTSGGSSYNEQFF.

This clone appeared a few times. The CDR3 here is CASASGGVLNTQYF. The CDR3 DNA sequence: TGTGCCAGCGCTAGCGGGGGGGTCCTTAATACGCAGTATTTT. This rearrangement joins TRBV11-3 to TRBJ2-3, with 12 nucleotides matching TRBD2. From germline, CDR1 is SGHNT and CDR2 YENEEA. The CDR3 covers 14 residues. Trimming removed 8 bases from V and 7 bases from J; junction bases left unmatched: 7.

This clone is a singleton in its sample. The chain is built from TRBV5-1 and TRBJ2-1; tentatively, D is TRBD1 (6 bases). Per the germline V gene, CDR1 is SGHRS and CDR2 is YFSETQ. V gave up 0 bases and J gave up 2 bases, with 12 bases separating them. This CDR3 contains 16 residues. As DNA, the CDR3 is TGCGCCAGCAGCTTGGCCTCGGCAGGGGCCTACAATGAGCAGTTCTTC. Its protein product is CASSLASAGAYNEQFF.

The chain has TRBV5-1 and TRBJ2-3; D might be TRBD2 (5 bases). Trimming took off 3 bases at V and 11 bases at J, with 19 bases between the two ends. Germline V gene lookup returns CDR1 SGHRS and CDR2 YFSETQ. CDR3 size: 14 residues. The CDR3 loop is CASSSPNLADEQYF. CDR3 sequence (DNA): TGCGCCAGCAGCTCACCCAATCTAGCCGACGAGCAGTATTTT.

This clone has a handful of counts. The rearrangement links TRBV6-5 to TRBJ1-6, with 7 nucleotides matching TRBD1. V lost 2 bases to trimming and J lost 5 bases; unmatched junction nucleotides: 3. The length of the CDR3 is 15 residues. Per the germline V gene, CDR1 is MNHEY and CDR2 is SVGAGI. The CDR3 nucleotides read TGTGCCAGCAGTTACGGGACAGTCAATAATTCACCCCTCCACTTT. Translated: CASSYGTVNNSPLHF.

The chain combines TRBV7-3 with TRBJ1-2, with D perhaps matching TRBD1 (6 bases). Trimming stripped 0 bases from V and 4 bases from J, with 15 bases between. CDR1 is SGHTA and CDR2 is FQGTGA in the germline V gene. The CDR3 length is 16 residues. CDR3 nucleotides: TGTGCCAGCAGCTTAACTGGGGACCTGGGGGCCTATGGCTACACCTTC. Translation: CASSLTGDLGAYGYTF.

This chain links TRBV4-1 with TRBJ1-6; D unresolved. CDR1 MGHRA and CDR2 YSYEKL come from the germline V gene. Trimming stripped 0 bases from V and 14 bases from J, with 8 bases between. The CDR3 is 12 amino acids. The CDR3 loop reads CASSQETLALHF. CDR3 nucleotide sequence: TGCGCCAGCAGCCAAGAGACATTGGCCCTCCACTTT.

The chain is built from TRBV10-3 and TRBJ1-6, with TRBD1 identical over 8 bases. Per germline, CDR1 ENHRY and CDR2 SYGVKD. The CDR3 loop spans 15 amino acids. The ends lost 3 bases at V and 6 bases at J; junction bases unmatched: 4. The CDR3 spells CAISEPGQANSPLHF. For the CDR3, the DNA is TGTGCCATCAGTGAACCGGGACAGGCTAATTCACCCCTCCACTTT.

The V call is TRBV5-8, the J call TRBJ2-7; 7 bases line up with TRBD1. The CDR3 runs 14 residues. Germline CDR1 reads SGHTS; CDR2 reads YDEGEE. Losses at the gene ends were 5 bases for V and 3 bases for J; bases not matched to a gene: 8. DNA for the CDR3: TGTGCCAGCAGGGATTTGACAGGGTTCTACGAGCAGTACTTC. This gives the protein CASRDLTGFYEQYF.

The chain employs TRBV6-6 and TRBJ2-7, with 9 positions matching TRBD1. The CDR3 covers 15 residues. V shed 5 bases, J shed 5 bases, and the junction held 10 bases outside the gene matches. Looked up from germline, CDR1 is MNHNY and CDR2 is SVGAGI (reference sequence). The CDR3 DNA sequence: TGTGCCAGCAGTACACCGGGACAGGGTTTCGACGAGCAGTACTTC. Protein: CASSTPGQGFDEQYF.

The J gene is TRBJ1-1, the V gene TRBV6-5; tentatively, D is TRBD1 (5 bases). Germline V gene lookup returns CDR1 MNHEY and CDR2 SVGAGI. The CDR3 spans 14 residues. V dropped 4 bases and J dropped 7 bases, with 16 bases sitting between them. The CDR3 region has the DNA TGTGCCAGCAGTTTCCCTAGGCTGGGGGGTGAAGCTTTCTTT. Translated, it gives CASSFPRLGGEAFF.

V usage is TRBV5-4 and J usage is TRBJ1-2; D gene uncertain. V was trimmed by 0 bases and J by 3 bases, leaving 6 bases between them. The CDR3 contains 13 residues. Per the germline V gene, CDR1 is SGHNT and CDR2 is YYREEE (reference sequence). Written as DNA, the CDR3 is TGTGCCAGCAGCTTGGACAGCTACTATGGCTACACCTTC. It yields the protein CASSLDSYYGYTF.

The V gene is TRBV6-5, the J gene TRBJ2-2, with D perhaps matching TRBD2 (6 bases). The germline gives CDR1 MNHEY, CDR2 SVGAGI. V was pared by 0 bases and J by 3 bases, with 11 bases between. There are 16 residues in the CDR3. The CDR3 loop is CASSYSGGIYTGELFF. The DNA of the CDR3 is TGTGCCAGCAGTTACTCAGGCGGGATATACACCGGGGAGCTGTTTTTT.

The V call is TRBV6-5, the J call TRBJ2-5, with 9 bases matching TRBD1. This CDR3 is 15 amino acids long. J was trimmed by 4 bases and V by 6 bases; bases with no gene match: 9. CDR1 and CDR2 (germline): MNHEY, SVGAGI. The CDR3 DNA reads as TGTGCCAGCAGACCCCCGGGACAGGGTGTAGAGACCCAGTACTTC. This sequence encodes CASRPPGQGVETQYF.

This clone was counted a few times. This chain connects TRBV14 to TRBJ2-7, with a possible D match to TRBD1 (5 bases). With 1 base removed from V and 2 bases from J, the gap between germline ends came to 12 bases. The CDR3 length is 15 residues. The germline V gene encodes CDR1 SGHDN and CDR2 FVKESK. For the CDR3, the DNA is TGTGCCAGCAGCCAAGGGCTTGGCAGGGCCTACGAGCAGTACTTC. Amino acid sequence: CASSQGLGRAYEQYF.